The 28 T cell receptor beta chains below come from one sample, sequenced in a study of post-analysis software for immune sequencing data. Researchers reported that TCR beta cDNA libraries carried unique molecular identifiers. TCRdb redid the calling of the PCR reads with MiXCR, one entry per CDR3 protein. The sample has approximately 160,000 distinct CDR3 sequences, over 25% seen once. These TCRs' antigens remain unknown. Whole-study results and caveats: Higher frequency in patients than in controls was seen for roughly five TRBV segments, with TRBV5-6, TRBV5-1 and TRBV20-1 among them.

Sample: blood. These TCRs come from a girl aged 5-17 years with multiple sclerosis.

There are a few counts of this clonotype. The CDR3 DNA sequence: TGTGCCAGCAACTTCGGCACCTTCGGAGCCTATGGCTACACCTTC. It codes for CASNFGTFGAYGYTF. The chain recombines TRBV5-6 with TRBJ1-2; the D is unclear. Trimming cost V 6 bases and J 4 bases, with 19 bases left between them. Germline values: CDR1 SGHDT, CDR2 YYEEEE. This CDR3 is built from 15 residues.

The genes are TRBV28 and TRBJ2-7; a possible D gene is TRBD1 (5 bases). V lost 5 bases and J lost 7, with 15 bases in between. The CDR3 spans 13 residues. Germline V gene data show CDR1 as MDHEN and CDR2 as SYDVKM. The CDR3 nucleotides read TGTGCCAGCAGTCCGATTGACAGCGTAGAGCAGTACTTC. Amino acid sequence: CASSPIDSVEQYF. The variable domain in full, completed from reference TRBV28 and TRBJ2-7, reads DVKVTQSSRYLVKRTGEKVFLECVQDMDHENMFWYRQDPGLGLRLIYFSYDVKMKEKGDIPEGYSVSREKKERFSLILESASTNQTSMYLCASSPIDSVEQYFGPGTRLTVT.

This chain uses TRBV27 with TRBJ2-3; D unclear. CDR1 is MNHEY and CDR2 is SMNVEV in the germline V gene (reference sequence). This CDR3 contains 16 residues. V was clipped by 4 bases and J by 1 base, with 15 bases between them. CDR3 coding DNA: TGTGCCAGCAGTTCACAACACTGCTCGGGCACAGATACGCAGTATTTT. Translated: CASSSQHCSGTDTQYF.

This clonotype was counted at least ten times. This chain links TRBV7-8 with TRBJ2-5, with D maybe TRBD2 (7 bases). From germline, CDR1 is SGHVS and CDR2 FQNEAQ. This CDR3 has 17 residues. The V and J ends lost 5 bases and 6 bases respectively, with 25 bases between them. The CDR3 reads CASSPIGGGERRKTQYF. In nucleotides, the CDR3 is TGTGCCAGCAGCCCGATAGGCGGGGGCGAGAGGCGCAAGACCCAGTACTTC. Supplemented by reference TRBV7-8 and TRBJ2-5, the full variable domain reads GAGVSQSPRYKVAKRGQDVALRCDPISGHVSLFWYQQALGQGPEFLTYFQNEAQLDKSGLPSDRFFAERPEGSVSTLKIQRTQQEDSAVYLCASSPIGGGERRKTQYFGPGTRLLVL.

The gene calls are TRBV9 and TRBJ2-7; 9 nucleotides match TRBD2. The V gene's germline CDR1 is SGDLS and CDR2 YYNGEE. The CDR3 totals 18 residues. Trimming removed 1 base from V and 2 bases from J; junction bases left unmatched: 13. In nucleotides, the CDR3 is TGTGCCAGCAGCGTAATTGGGGGACCAGCGGGAGGACCCTACGAGCAGTACTTC. Its protein product is CASSVIGGPAGGPYEQYF.

This clonotype was observed at least ten times. This chain uses TRBV12-3 or TRBV12-4 with TRBJ2-3; D unclear. The V and J ends lost 3 bases and 2 bases respectively, with 12 bases between them. This CDR3 is built from 15 residues. The CDR3 protein is CASSFQSGFTDTQYF. DNA of the CDR3: TGTGCCAGCAGTTTTCAATCGGGCTTCACAGATACGCAGTATTTT.

The table lists this clonotype with many counts. The rearrangement joins TRBV5-4 to TRBJ2-7; D possibly uses TRBD1 or TRBD2 (5 bases each). Per the germline V gene, CDR1 is SGHNT and CDR2 is YYREEE (reference sequence). CDR3 length: 15 amino acids. Trimming pared 0 bases from V and 7 bases from J, leaving 17 bases between. The CDR3 nucleotides are TGTGCCAGCAGCTTGGTATCTGGGGGTGGTGAGGAGCAGTACTTC. Amino acids: CASSLVSGGGEEQYF.

This chain links TRBV7-2 with TRBJ2-5, with D maybe TRBD2 (5 bases). The V gene's germline CDR1 is SGHTA and CDR2 FQGNSA. Trimming left V 4 bases short and J 5 bases short, with 11 bases between. CDR3 length: 13 residues. The CDR3 spells CASSWTPPETQYF. CDR3 nucleotides: TGTGCCAGCAGCTGGACTCCCCCGGAGACCCAGTACTTC.

This clonotype is termed medium-sized (0.01 to 0.1%). This chain connects TRBV10-3 to TRBJ2-3; no clear D gene. Trimming removed 4 bases from V and 0 bases from J, with 11 bases in between. The CDR3 has 15 amino acids. CDR1 and CDR2 from the germline V gene are ENHRY and SYGVKD. CDR3 in amino acids: CAISGGSLSTDTQYF. CDR3 DNA: TGTGCCATCAGTGGGGGTTCCCTTAGCACAGATACGCAGTATTTT.

This clonotype has just a few counts. V usage is TRBV12-3 or TRBV12-4 and J usage is TRBJ2-7, with D unresolved. V lost 6 bases, J lost 7 bases, and 16 bases lay in between. The CDR3 spans 13 residues. CDR3 nucleotides: TGTGCCAGCAGCCCCCTGAGGTCGTATGAGCAGTACTTC. Its protein product is CASSPLRSYEQYF.

This clonotype was seen only a few times. At one boundary the junction diverges from the germline segment, which might be a read error. The chain has TRBV20-1 and TRBJ2-1, with D possibly being TRBD2 (5 bases). CDR3 size: 16 residues. CDR1 and CDR2 (germline): DFQATT, SNEGSKA (reference sequence). CDR3 nucleotide sequence: TGCAGTGCTGGAGATTACGAGGGTAGTGGGAACAATGAGCAGTTCTTC. Translating gives CSAGDYEGSGNNEQFF.

The CDR3 reads CASTILRDSQATNEKLFF. CDR3 in DNA: TGTGCCAGCACGATACTACGGGACAGCCAAGCAACTAATGAAAAACTGTTTTTT. This sequence joins TRBV5-8 and TRBJ1-4; 7 nucleotides align to TRBD1. Germline V lookup: CDR1 SGHTS, CDR2 YDEGEE. V lost 6 bases to trimming and J lost 0 bases; unmatched junction nucleotides: 14. The CDR3 is 18 residues long.

The chain links TRBV6-5 to TRBJ2-5; D gene ambiguous. Germline lookup yields CDR1 MNHEY and CDR2 SVGAGI. The CDR3 is made up of 14 amino acids. The V end was cut by 2 bases, the J end by 0 bases, with 7 bases between. CDR3 loop: CASSYLRYQETQYF. The DNA for the CDR3 is TGTGCCAGCAGTTACCTGAGGTACCAAGAGACCCAGTACTTC.

The chain joins TRBV5-4 to TRBJ2-5, with 14 bases that match TRBD2. V was pared by 6 bases and J by 5 bases, with 6 bases of the junction left unmatched. Germline-derived CDR1 and CDR2 are SGHNT and YYREEE (reference sequence). The CDR3 runs to 15 residues. This CDR3 is CASTMGLAGDETQYF. The CDR3 coding sequence is TGTGCCAGCACTATGGGACTAGCGGGAGATGAGACCCAGTACTTC.

A word on this clonotype: A read error is possible here, since a much larger clone lies one base away. V and J are TRBV7-2 and TRBJ2-5; no definite D call. The CDR3 has 12 residues. CDR1 and CDR2 from the germline V gene are SGHTA and FQGNSA. V shed 0 bases and J shed 5 bases, with 4 bases lying between them. The CDR3 nucleotides read TGTGCCAGCAGCTTAGCCTCGGAGACCCAGTACTTC. Its protein product is CASSLASETQYF.

This clonotype was observed at least ten times. The chain carries TRBV12-3 or TRBV12-4 and TRBJ2-7, with 8 bases lining up with TRBD1. The CDR3 covers 15 residues. The V and J ends lost 6 bases and 5 bases, in that order; junction bases with no gene match: 12. CDR3 sequence reads: CASRHPDRVRDEQYF. CDR3 bases: TGTGCCAGCAGACACCCGGACAGGGTTCGCGACGAGCAGTACTTC.

This clonotype appeared a single time. This chain joins TRBV10-3 and TRBJ2-5, with TRBD2 matching 12 bases. The CDR3 contains 17 residues. Looked up from germline, CDR1 is ENHRY and CDR2 is SYGVKD. The junction had 7 bases not matched to a gene; V was cut back by 5 bases and J by 0 bases. This CDR3 is CAISPTLAGGNQETQYF. The CDR3 DNA reads as TGTGCCATCAGTCCGACTCTAGCGGGGGGGAACCAAGAGACCCAGTACTTC.

In DNA form, the CDR3 reads TGCAGTGCTAGAGATCTCGGGATTGGAGGTTATGAGCAGTTCTTC. Protein sequence: CSARDLGIGGYEQFF. The V call is TRBV20-1, the J call TRBJ2-1; a weak D match, TRBD2 (5 bases). Trimming shortened V by 0 bases and J by 8 bases, and 17 bases separated the two germline ends. The germline V gene has CDR1 DFQATT and CDR2 SNEGSKA (reference sequence). The CDR3 runs to 15 residues.

This chain links TRBV5-5 with TRBJ2-3; 7 bases fit TRBD1. Germline V gene data show CDR1 as SGHKS and CDR2 as YYEKEE (reference sequence). The length of the CDR3 is 14 residues. The junction had 2 bases not matched to a gene; V was cut back by 0 bases and J by 4 bases. The CDR3 is CASSLGQGPDTQYF. The CDR3 DNA follows: TGTGCCAGCAGCTTGGGACAGGGTCCAGATACGCAGTATTTT.

Concerning this clonotype itself: A read error may explain this, as a much larger clone is one base away. The rearrangement uses TRBV5-1 and TRBJ1-2, with D perhaps TRBD1 (5 bases). V was cut by 4 bases and J by 3 bases, with 19 bases left in between. The V gene's germline CDR1 is SGHRS and CDR2 YFSETQ. The CDR3 is made up of 16 amino acids. The CDR3 DNA is TGCGCCAGCAGCCCGTCCCGGGACGGCATTGACTATGGCTACACCTTC. It is translated as CASSPSRDGIDYGYTF.

This clonotype was seen more than once but under ten times. The genes are TRBV20-1 and TRBJ1-1, with 7 bases that match TRBD1. There are 14 residues in the CDR3. CDR1 is DFQATT and CDR2 is SNEGSKA in the germline V gene (reference sequence). V was pared by 0 bases and J by 4 bases, with 5 bases of the junction left unmatched. Written as DNA, the CDR3 is TGCAGTGCTAGAGATCTCAGGGGGGGCACTGAAGCTTTCTTT. Residues: CSARDLRGGTEAFF.

A remark on this clonotype: A read error may produce the germline difference seen at one junction end. J is TRBJ1-5 and V is TRBV10-2; D remains unclear. Germline values: CDR1 WSHSY, CDR2 SAAADI. The CDR3 runs to 12 residues. The chain's CDR3 is CASSKTAQPRHF. The DNA for the CDR3 is TGCGCCAGCAGCAAAACAGCCCAGCCCCGGCATTTT.

This sequence joins TRBV5-1 and TRBJ2-1, with D hard to call. This CDR3 is 15 amino acids long. Trimming left V 4 bases short and J 3 bases short, with 14 bases between. CDR1 is SGHRS, CDR2 YFSETQ, per germline. CDR3 region: CASSLNDGFYNEQFF. CDR3 nucleotide sequence: TGCGCCAGCAGCCTTAACGACGGGTTCTACAATGAGCAGTTCTTC. The full variable domain, completed using reference TRBV5-1 and TRBJ2-1, is KAGVTQTPRYLIKTRGQQVTLSCSPISGHRSVSWYQQTPGQGLQFLFEYFSETQRNKGNFPGRFSGRQFSNSRSEMNVSTLELGDSALYLCASSLNDGFYNEQFFGPGTRLTVL.

This clonotype was detected ten times or more. Sequence at one end of the junction differs from germline and may be a read error. V and J are TRBV6-1 and TRBJ2-7; 7 nucleotides line up with TRBD2. From germline, CDR1 is MNHNS and CDR2 SASEGT. The CDR3 runs to 13 residues. CDR3 coding DNA: TGTGCCAGCAGGGAAGCGGGAAAGTACGAGCAGTACTTC. It codes for CASREAGKYEQYF.

The gene calls are TRBV29-1 and TRBJ2-4; D is unclear. The DNA matches TRBJ2-7 better at its end, which makes the J call doubtful. The germline gives CDR1 SQVTM, CDR2 ANQGSEA. CDR3 length: 13 amino acids. This CDR3 is CSVVPDGAYEQYF. CDR3 DNA: TGCAGCGTTGTTCCGGACGGAGCCTACGAGCAGTACTTC.

This clonotype was counted a few times. The chain couples TRBV7-8 to TRBJ2-1, with D perhaps matching TRBD2 (5 bases). V was pared by 5 bases and J by 8 bases, with 16 bases between. CDR3 size: 14 residues. CDR1 is SGHVS, CDR2 FQNEAQ, per germline. CDR3 nucleotide sequence: TGTGCCAGCAGCCTGGACTGGGCTGGTTATGAGCAGTTCTTC. This codes for CASSLDWAGYEQFF.

Notes on this clonotype: This could be a read error, since a much larger clone is one nucleotide away. The J gene is TRBJ1-2, the V gene TRBV4-2; D may be TRBD1 (5 bases). This CDR3 is 14 amino acids long. The V gene's germline CDR1 is LGHNA and CDR2 YNFKEQ. DNA for the CDR3: TGTGCCTGCAGCCAGGGCGGGATGATCTATGGCTACACCTTC. Protein sequence: CACSQGGMIYGYTF.

Remarks on this clonotype: It may be a read error: a sequence one base away is much more abundant. V usage is TRBV20-1 and J usage is TRBJ2-7, with 12 bases lining up with TRBD2. The junction had 6 bases not matched to a gene; V was cut back by 3 bases and J by 6 bases. The CDR3 covers 14 residues. Germline CDR1 and CDR2: DFQATT and SNEGSKA (reference sequence). This CDR3 is CSASRLAGVVEQYF. CDR3 in DNA: TGCAGTGCTAGCCGACTAGCGGGAGTTGTCGAGCAGTACTTC.